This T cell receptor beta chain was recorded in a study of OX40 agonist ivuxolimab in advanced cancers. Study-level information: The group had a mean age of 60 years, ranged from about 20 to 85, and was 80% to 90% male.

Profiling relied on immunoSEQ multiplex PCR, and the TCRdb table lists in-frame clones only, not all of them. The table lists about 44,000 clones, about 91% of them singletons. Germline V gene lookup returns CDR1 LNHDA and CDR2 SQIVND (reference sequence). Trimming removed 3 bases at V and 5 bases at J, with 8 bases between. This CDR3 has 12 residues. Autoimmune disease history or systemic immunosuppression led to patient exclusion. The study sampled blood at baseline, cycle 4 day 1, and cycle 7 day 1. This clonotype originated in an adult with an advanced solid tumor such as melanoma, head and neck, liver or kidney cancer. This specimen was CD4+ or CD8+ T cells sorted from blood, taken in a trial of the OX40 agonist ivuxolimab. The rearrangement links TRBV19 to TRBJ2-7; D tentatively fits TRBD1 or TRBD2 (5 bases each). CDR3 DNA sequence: TGTGCCAGTAGTATGGGACGGCACGAGCAGTACTTC. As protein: CASSMGRHEQYF.